Included here is one T cell receptor (beta chain) sequence, with context. The data were produced by immunoSEQ multiplex PCR, yet TCRdb's version contains in-frame clones alone and is incomplete. Of hundreds of thousands of clones in the sample, about 83% were seen once. The data stem from a study of blood T cell repertoires in COVID-19. In assigning cohorts, the study relied on participant-reported clinical history. Recovered status in Cohort 3 required two negative PCRs, clearance, or symptom resolution. This CDR3 comprises 13 residues. The ends were cut back, 5 bases at V and 4 bases at J, with 11 bases in the middle. CDR1 MDHEN and CDR2 SYDVKM come from the germline V gene.

Sequenced material: PBMCs or T cells enriched from blood (not recorded which). This TCR was recovered from a woman aged 40 to 50 who had recovered from COVID-19. The genes are TRBV28 and TRBJ2-5; D is unresolved. CDR3 loop: CASSQQNPETQYF. The CDR3 nucleotides are TGTGCCAGCAGTCAACAGAATCCAGAGACCCAGTACTTC.